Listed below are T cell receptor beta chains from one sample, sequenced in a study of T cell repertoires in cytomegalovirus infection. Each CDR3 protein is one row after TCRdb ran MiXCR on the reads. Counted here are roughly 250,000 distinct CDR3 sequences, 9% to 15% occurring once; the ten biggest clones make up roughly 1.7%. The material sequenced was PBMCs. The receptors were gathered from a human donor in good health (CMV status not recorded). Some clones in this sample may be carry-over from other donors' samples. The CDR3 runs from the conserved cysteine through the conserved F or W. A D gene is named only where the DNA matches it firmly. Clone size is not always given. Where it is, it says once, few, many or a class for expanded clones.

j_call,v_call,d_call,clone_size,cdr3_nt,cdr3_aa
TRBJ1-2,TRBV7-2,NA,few,TGTGCCAGCAGCTTAGGAGGAGGCCATCGCCAGTATGGCTACACCTTC,CASSLGGGHRQYGYTF
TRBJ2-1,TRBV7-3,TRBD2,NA,TGTGCCAGCAGCTTAACTCTAGCGGGAGATTACCATGAGCAGTTCTTC,CASSLTLAGDYHEQFF
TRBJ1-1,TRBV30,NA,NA,TGTGCCTGGACCTTTTCTCCGAACACTGAAGCTTTCTTT,CAWTFSPNTEAFF
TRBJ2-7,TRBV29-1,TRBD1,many,TGCAGCGTCGCCTACCGGGACAGGGAAAGCGGGCAGTACTTC,CSVAYRDRESGQYF
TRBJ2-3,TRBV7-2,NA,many,TGTGCCAGCAGCTTAATTGGAACCACAGATACGCAGTATTTT,CASSLIGTTDTQYF
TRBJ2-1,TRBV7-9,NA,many,TGTGCCAGCAGCTTAGGCGGGGGCCCTTCTCGCGAGCAGTTCTTC,CASSLGGGPSREQFF
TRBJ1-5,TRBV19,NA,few,TGTGCCAGTGCGTCTCGATCACGAGGGAGTCAGCCCCAGCATTTT,CASASRSRGSQPQHF
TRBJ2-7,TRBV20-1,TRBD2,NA,TGCAGTGCTGGCGTAGCGGGGAATGCCCCATACGAGCAGTACTTC,CSAGVAGNAPYEQYF
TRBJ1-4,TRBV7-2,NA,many,TGTGCCAGCAGCTTAGAGATAAGGGGGATGAGAAATGAAAAACTGTTTTTT,CASSLEIRGMRNEKLFF
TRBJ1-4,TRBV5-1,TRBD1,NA,TGCGCCAGCAGCTTGACTCTTGCTGGGACAGGGTTTTTT,CASSLTLAGTGFF
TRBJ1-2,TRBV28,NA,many,TGTGCCAGCAGGCGAGGGGTGGGTTATGGCTACACCTTC,CASRRGVGYGYTF
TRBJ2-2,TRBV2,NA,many,TGTGCCAGCAGCCGGGACGCGCCTAACACCGGGGAGCTGTTTTTT,CASSRDAPNTGELFF
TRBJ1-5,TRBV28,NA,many,TGTGCCAGCAGTGCCGGGGGACTGGGTAGCAATCAGCCCCAGCATTTT,CASSAGGLGSNQPQHF
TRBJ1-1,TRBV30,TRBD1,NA,TGTGCCTGGAGAACGACAGGGCGGACTGAAGCTTTCTTT,CAWRTTGRTEAFF
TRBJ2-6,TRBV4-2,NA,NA,TGTGCCAGCAGCCAAGGAGGGAGTTCCTCTGGGGCCAACGTCCTGACTTTC,CASSQGGSSSGANVLTF
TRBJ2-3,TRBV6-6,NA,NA,TGTGCCAGCAGTGATTTGACGGTCGGACCCACAGATACGCAGTATTTT,CASSDLTVGPTDTQYF
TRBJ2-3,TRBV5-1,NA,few,TGCGCCAGCAGCCCCCTCTCTCAAGAAGATACGCAGTATTTT,CASSPLSQEDTQYF
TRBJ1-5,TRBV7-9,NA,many,TGTGCCAGCAGCCCAGACGGGGCTGCACATAGCAATCAGCCCCAGCATTTT,CASSPDGAAHSNQPQHF
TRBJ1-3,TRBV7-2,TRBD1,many,TGTGCCAGCAGCTTAGACAGGGGAAGAGGAAACACCATATATTTT,CASSLDRGRGNTIYF
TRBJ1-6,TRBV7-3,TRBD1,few,TGTGCCAGCAGCGCGGGACAGAATAATTCACCCCTCCACTTT,CASSAGQNNSPLHF
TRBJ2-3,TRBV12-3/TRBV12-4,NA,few,TGTGCCAGCAGTGCATCCGGCTCTGCGCAGTATTTT,CASSASGSAQYF
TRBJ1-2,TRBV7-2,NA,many,TGTGCCAGCAGCTTACAGGGTCCGGGATATGGCTACACCTTC,CASSLQGPGYGYTF
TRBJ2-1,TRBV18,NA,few,TGTGCCAGCTCACCCGACAGGCAACTCAACAATGAGCAGTTCTTC,CASSPDRQLNNEQFF
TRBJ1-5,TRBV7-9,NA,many,TGTGCCAGCAGCTTAAGGAAGGATCAGCCCCAGCATTTT,CASSLRKDQPQHF
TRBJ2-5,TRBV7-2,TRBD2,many,TGTGCCAGCAGCTCAATAGGGACTAGCGGGAGGGAGACCCAGTACTTC,CASSSIGTSGRETQYF
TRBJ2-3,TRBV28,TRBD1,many,TGTGCCAGCATGGGACAGGGGCTCACAGATACGCAGTATTTT,CASMGQGLTDTQYF
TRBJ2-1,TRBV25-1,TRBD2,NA,TGTGCCAGCAGTGAATCGGCCCCCGGGACTAGCGGGAGGAGGCAGTTCTTC,CASSESAPGTSGRRQFF